Listed below are T cell receptor beta chains from one sample, sequenced in a study of shared clonotypes between healthy human individuals. Profiling relied on immunoSEQ multiplex PCR, and the TCRdb table lists in-frame clones only, not all of them. The sample records about 1,500,000 clones, about 96% being singletons. Source material: naive CD4+ T cells sorted from blood. These receptors came from a man aged 25-45 years in good health. CDR3s include the opening cysteine and the closing phenylalanine or tryptophan. D genes are given only for firm matches. Where a row states a size, it is once, few, many or the class of an expanded clone; other rows omit it.

CDR3 DNA: TGTGCCAGCTCACCACAGAGGACGGCAGGGGAGACCCAGTACTTC; CDR3 protein: CASSPQRTAGETQYF; V gene: TRBV18; J gene: TRBJ2-5; D gene: .; clone size: .
CDR3 DNA: TGTGCCAGCAGCGTGGGACTAGCGGGCTCCTACGAGCAGTACTTC; CDR3 protein: CASSVGLAGSYEQYF; V gene: TRBV5-6; J gene: TRBJ2-7; D gene: TRBD2; clone size: .
CDR3 DNA: TGCGCCAGCAGCAAGCAGACAGGCACAGATACGCAGTATTTT; CDR3 protein: CASSKQTGTDTQYF; V gene: TRBV5-1; J gene: TRBJ2-3; D gene: .; clone size: .
CDR3 DNA: TGTGCCAGTGGACTCCTGGCGAACACCGGGGAGCTGTTTTTT; CDR3 protein: CASGLLANTGELFF; V gene: TRBV19; J gene: TRBJ2-2; D gene: .; clone size: .
CDR3 DNA: TGTGCCAGCAGCTTGAGTAGCGGGAGGCCTAATACGCAGTATTTT; CDR3 protein: CASSLSSGRPNTQYF; V gene: TRBV7-3; J gene: TRBJ2-3; D gene: TRBD2; clone size: .
CDR3 DNA: TGCGCCAGCAGCCGTCAAGTCGGCGGGTGGGAGACCCAGTACTTC; CDR3 protein: CASSRQVGGWETQYF; V gene: TRBV4-3; J gene: TRBJ2-5; D gene: .; clone size: .
CDR3 DNA: TGTGCCAGCAGCTACAGGGTAAATTACGAGCAGTACTTC; CDR3 protein: CASSYRVNYEQYF; V gene: TRBV27; J gene: TRBJ2-7; D gene: .; clone size: .
CDR3 DNA: TGTGCCAGCAGTGTCCAAGGGGGTTCTGAGCAGTTCTTC; CDR3 protein: CASSVQGGSEQFF; V gene: TRBV6-4; J gene: TRBJ2-1; D gene: .; clone size: once
CDR3 DNA: TGTGCCAGTATCAAAGACAGGGGGACCTACAATGAGCAGTTCTTC; CDR3 protein: CASIKDRGTYNEQFF; V gene: TRBV19; J gene: TRBJ2-1; D gene: TRBD1; clone size: .
CDR3 DNA: TGTGCCAGCAGTGATGTCAGGGGGCGGTCCGCAACTAATGAAAAACTGTTTTTT; CDR3 protein: CASSDVRGRSATNEKLFF; V gene: TRBV25-1; J gene: TRBJ1-4; D gene: TRBD1; clone size: .
CDR3 DNA: TGTGCCAGCAGTTGGACCCGGAATAATGAGCAGTTCTTC; CDR3 protein: CASSWTRNNEQFF; V gene: TRBV5-5; J gene: TRBJ2-1; D gene: .; clone size: .
CDR3 DNA: TGTGCCAGCAGCTTAGTTCGGCCTAGCGGGAGAGGGGGATACAATGAGCAGTTCTTC; CDR3 protein: CASSLVRPSGRGGYNEQFF; V gene: TRBV11-2; J gene: TRBJ2-1; D gene: TRBD2; clone size: .
CDR3 DNA: TGTGCCAGCAGCTTAGACAAACTAGCGGGAGGGCGGAATGAGCAGTTCTTC; CDR3 protein: CASSLDKLAGGRNEQFF; V gene: TRBV11-2; J gene: TRBJ2-1; D gene: TRBD2; clone size: .
CDR3 DNA: TGTGCCAGCAGCAGCCTCGGACAGGGTACCTACGAGCAGTACTTC; CDR3 protein: CASSSLGQGTYEQYF; V gene: TRBV27; J gene: TRBJ2-7; D gene: TRBD1; clone size: .
CDR3 DNA: TGTGCCAGCAGCGTAACAGGGGTGGGCTACGAGCAGTACTTC; CDR3 protein: CASSVTGVGYEQYF; V gene: TRBV9; J gene: TRBJ2-7; D gene: TRBD1; clone size: .
CDR3 DNA: TGTGCCAGCAGTTACCGGAGGACCGCCGAAGCTTTCTTT; CDR3 protein: CASSYRRTAEAFF; V gene: TRBV6-5; J gene: TRBJ1-1; D gene: .; clone size: .
CDR3 DNA: TGTGCCAGCAGCCTAACCGGGACTAGGGGTACCGGGGAGCTGTTTTTT; CDR3 protein: CASSLTGTRGTGELFF; V gene: TRBV7-7; J gene: TRBJ2-2; D gene: TRBD2; clone size: .
CDR3 DNA: TGTGCCAGCACCCTTGTTCAGGGGTCGGGCGAGCAGTACTTC; CDR3 protein: CASTLVQGSGEQYF; V gene: TRBV2; J gene: TRBJ2-7; D gene: .; clone size: .
CDR3 DNA: TGTGCCAGCAGCCCGGTTGATAACTATGGCTACACCTTC; CDR3 protein: CASSPVDNYGYTF; V gene: TRBV5-6; J gene: TRBJ1-2; D gene: .; clone size: .
CDR3 DNA: TGCAGTGCTCCATTTGACCTCCGGGAGTATTTT; CDR3 protein: CSAPFDLREYF; V gene: TRBV20-1; J gene: TRBJ2-3; D gene: .; clone size: .
CDR3 DNA: TGTGCCAGCAGTTTGATAGCCAAAAACATTCAGTACTTC; CDR3 protein: CASSLIAKNIQYF; V gene: TRBV28; J gene: TRBJ2-4; D gene: .; clone size: .
CDR3 DNA: TGCGCCAGCAGCTTGGCGACTAGCGGGAGCATCTCCTACGAGCAGTACTTC; CDR3 protein: CASSLATSGSISYEQYF; V gene: TRBV5-1; J gene: TRBJ2-7; D gene: TRBD2; clone size: .
CDR3 DNA: TGTGCCAGCAGCGCGACAGGGGGGCGGGTAGAGACCCAGTACTTC; CDR3 protein: CASSATGGRVETQYF; V gene: TRBV11-2; J gene: TRBJ2-5; D gene: TRBD1; clone size: .
CDR3 DNA: TGTGCCAGCAGTTTCGCCCCCGCAGATACGCAGTATTTT; CDR3 protein: CASSFAPADTQYF; V gene: TRBV27; J gene: TRBJ2-3; D gene: .; clone size: .
CDR3 DNA: TGTGCCAGCAGCCCGCCCCCGGGAGCACAGGGCGAGCAGTACTTC; CDR3 protein: CASSPPPGAQGEQYF; V gene: TRBV9; J gene: TRBJ2-7; D gene: .; clone size: .
CDR3 DNA: TGTGCCATCAGAGGGGGGGATACGCAGTATTTT; CDR3 protein: CAIRGGDTQYF; V gene: TRBV10-3; J gene: TRBJ2-3; D gene: .; clone size: .
CDR3 DNA: TGTGCCAGCAGCTTAAGACTAGCGGGAGATGGTGAGCAGTTCTTC; CDR3 protein: CASSLRLAGDGEQFF; V gene: TRBV7-2; J gene: TRBJ2-1; D gene: TRBD2; clone size: .
CDR3 DNA: TGCCTGCCCGCACAGGAGCTCTATGGCTACACCTTC; CDR3 protein: CLPAQELYGYTF; V gene: TRBV21-1; J gene: TRBJ1-2; D gene: .; clone size: .
CDR3 DNA: TGTGCCAGAAGAATAACAGGGGTTCACTTC; CDR3 protein: CARRITGVHF; V gene: TRBV27; J gene: TRBJ2-7; D gene: TRBD1; clone size: .
CDR3 DNA: TGTGCCAGCAGCCAGGTCCAGGGGAACTATGGCTACACCTTC; CDR3 protein: CASSQVQGNYGYTF; V gene: TRBV16; J gene: TRBJ1-2; D gene: .; clone size: once
CDR3 DNA: TGTGCCAGCAGCCGTGGGACTAGTGGCTACGAGCAGTACTTC; CDR3 protein: CASSRGTSGYEQYF; V gene: TRBV7-6; J gene: TRBJ2-7; D gene: TRBD2; clone size: .
CDR3 DNA: TGTGCCTGGAGTGTAGGAATAGGTTTTCGCGAGCAGTACTTC; CDR3 protein: CAWSVGIGFREQYF; V gene: TRBV30; J gene: TRBJ2-7; D gene: .; clone size: once
CDR3 DNA: TGCGCCAGCTCCTCTGGGGGGCGAGTCACAGATACGCAGTATTTT; CDR3 protein: CASSSGGRVTDTQYF; V gene: TRBV5-1; J gene: TRBJ2-3; D gene: .; clone size: .
CDR3 DNA: TGTGCCAGCAGTGGACCTGGTGTAAACACTGAAGCTTTCTTT; CDR3 protein: CASSGPGVNTEAFF; V gene: TRBV6-5; J gene: TRBJ1-1; D gene: .; clone size: .
CDR3 DNA: TGCGCCAGCAGCCAAGTGATAAGAGGGACTAGCGGGGGACACCAAGAGACCCAGTACTTC; CDR3 protein: CASSQVIRGTSGGHQETQYF; V gene: TRBV4-3; J gene: TRBJ2-5; D gene: TRBD2; clone size: .